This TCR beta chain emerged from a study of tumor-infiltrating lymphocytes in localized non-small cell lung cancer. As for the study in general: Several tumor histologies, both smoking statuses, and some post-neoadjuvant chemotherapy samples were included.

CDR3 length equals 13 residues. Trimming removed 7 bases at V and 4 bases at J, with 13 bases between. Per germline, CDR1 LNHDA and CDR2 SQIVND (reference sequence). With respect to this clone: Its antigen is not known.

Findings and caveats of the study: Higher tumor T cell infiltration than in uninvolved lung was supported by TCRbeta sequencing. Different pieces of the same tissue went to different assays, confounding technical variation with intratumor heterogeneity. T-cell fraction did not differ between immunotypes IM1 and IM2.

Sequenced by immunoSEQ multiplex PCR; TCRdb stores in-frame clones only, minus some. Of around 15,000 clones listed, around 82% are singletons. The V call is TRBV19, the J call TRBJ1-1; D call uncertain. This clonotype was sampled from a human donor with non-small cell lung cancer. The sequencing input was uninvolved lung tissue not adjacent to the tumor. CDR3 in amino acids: CASTTAPGTEAFF. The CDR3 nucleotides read TGTGCCAGTACTACAGCGCCGGGCACTGAAGCTTTCTTT.